These 16 T cell receptor beta chains were all obtained from the same sample, sequenced in a study of regulatory T cells in long-lasting Graves disease. Indicated time point: newly diagnosed GD, antithyroid drugs for less than 3 months. The TCR library used RNA extracted from PBMCs. Investigators prepared the TCR beta libraries by applying iRepertoire HTBI primers and Arm-PCR of CDR3 regions. TCRdb redid the calling of the multiplex PCR reads with MiXCR, one entry per CDR3 protein. Of 550,000 to 700,000 distinct CDR3 sequences detected, about 15% appear once; the ten largest clones hold around 12%. The same data also contributed to another study, on T cells in Graves' hyperthyroidism and ophthalmopathy.

The sequences come from peripheral blood mononuclear cells (PBMCs), collected at new diagnosis, from a patient treated with antithyroid drugs. The receptors here all came from a man younger than 35 with Graves disease.

In its sample, this clonotype was seen a few times. The chain joins TRBV5-1 to TRBJ2-1, with 8 nucleotides matching TRBD2. The length of the CDR3 is 15 residues. J lost 5 bases, V lost 3 bases, and 7 bases had no gene match. The germline gives CDR1 SGHRS, CDR2 YFSETQ. CDR3 region: CASSSVAGINNEQFF. CDR3 bases: TGCGCCAGCAGCTCCGTAGCGGGAATTAACAATGAGCAGTTCTTC.

Concerning this clonotype itself: A junction end diverges from the germline sequence, so it may reflect a read error. The V and J genes are TRBV5-1 and TRBJ2-1; D not resolved. CDR3 length: 13 amino acids. CDR1 and CDR2 from the germline V gene are SGHRS and YFSETQ. The CDR3 sequence is CDSSLDQNNEQFF. The CDR3 bases are TGCGACAGCAGCTTGGACCAGAACAATGAGCAGTTCTTC.

The chain couples TRBV25-1 to TRBJ1-1; a possible D gene is TRBD1 (5 bases). The germline V and J ends were trimmed by 5 bases and 5 bases, with 18 bases remaining between them. This CDR3 spans 15 amino acids. Germline lookup yields CDR1 MGHDK and CDR2 SYGVNS. In DNA, the CDR3 is TGTGCCAGCAGTTCCCGAGTCGGGGCAGGGACTGAAGCTTTCTTT. Encoded protein: CASSSRVGAGTEAFF.

This clonotype appeared a few times. CDR3 DNA sequence: TGCAGTGCTACCCGGGATAGTACTGAAGCTTTCTTT. It encodes CSATRDSTEAFF. This chain joins TRBV20-1 and TRBJ1-1; no clear D gene. The CDR3 is made up of 12 amino acids. Germline V gene data show CDR1 as DFQATT and CDR2 as SNEGSKA (reference sequence). With 4 bases removed from V and 5 bases from J, the gap between germline ends came to 11 bases.

This clonotype was observed a handful of times. CDR3 DNA sequence: TGCGCCAGCAGCCAAGTGGAGCAGGGGGGATCCTACGAGCAGTACTTC. Its translation is CASSQVEQGGSYEQYF. This sequence joins TRBV4-1 and TRBJ2-7, with TRBD1 as a possible D gene (7 bases). With 1 base removed from V and 1 base from J, the gap between germline ends came to 14 bases. The CDR3 is 16 amino acids. The germline V gene has CDR1 MGHRA and CDR2 YSYEKL.

This clonotype occurred many times. The V call is TRBV27, the J call TRBJ2-4, with TRBD2 as a possible D gene (6 bases). The CDR3 spans 15 residues. The V end was cut by 2 bases, the J end by 0 bases, with 8 bases between. CDR1 is MNHEY and CDR2 is SMNVEV in the germline V gene (reference sequence). As DNA, the CDR3 is TGTGCCAGCAGTTTAATCGGGGGAGCCAAAAACATTCAGTACTTC. Protein product: CASSLIGGAKNIQYF.

This clonotype has at least ten counts. The chain carries TRBV7-9 and TRBJ2-7; TRBD1 might be the D (5 bases). CDR1 SEHNR and CDR2 FQNEAQ come from the germline V gene (reference sequence). The V end was cut by 3 bases, the J end by 3 bases, with 12 bases between. The CDR3 covers 14 residues. The CDR3, as DNA: TGTGCCAGCAGCTTTCTTGACAGAGGCTACGAGCAGTACTTC. Its translation: CASSFLDRGYEQYF.

Concerning this clonotype: A read error may produce the germline difference seen at one junction end. The chain employs TRBV20-1 and TRBJ1-2; a weak D match, TRBD1 (6 bases). The CDR3 is made up of 13 amino acids. Germline loops: CDR1 DFQATT, CDR2 SNEGSKA (reference sequence). The CDR3 loop reads CSAATGLAYDYTF. In DNA form, the CDR3 reads TGCAGTGCGGCGACAGGTTTGGCCTATGACTACACCTTC.

This clonotype has just a few counts. The chain has TRBV5-4 and TRBJ2-1; TRBD2 agrees at 7 bases. The J call may not be correct, given that the DNA end is closer to TRBJ2-5. Germline V gene data show CDR1 as SGHNT and CDR2 as YYREEE (reference sequence). The CDR3 runs to 16 residues. CDR3 DNA: TGTGCCAGCAGCTTGGAACTCTTGGCGGGAGTGGAGACCCAGTACTTC. Protein sequence: CASSLELLAGVETQYF.

The chain is built from TRBV5-1 and TRBJ1-1; D call uncertain. This CDR3 has 15 amino acids. With 2 bases removed from V and 1 base from J, the gap between germline ends came to 12 bases. In germline, CDR1 is SGHRS, CDR2 YFSETQ. The CDR3 loop reads CASSFRPAPNTEAFF. For the CDR3, the DNA is TGCGCCAGCAGCTTTCGTCCAGCCCCGAACACTGAAGCTTTCTTT.

The chain is built from TRBV6-2 or TRBV6-3 and TRBJ2-3; 10 bases fit TRBD1. Trimming removed 5 bases from V and 5 bases from J; junction bases left unmatched: 13. Germline values: CDR1 MNHEY, CDR2 SVGEGT. The CDR3 loop spans 17 amino acids. The CDR3 nucleotides read TGTGCCAGCAGTGGAGCCGGGACAGGGGATCGGGGAGATACGCAGTATTTT. Encoded protein: CASSGAGTGDRGDTQYF.

The sample holds a few counts of this clonotype. At one boundary the junction diverges from the germline segment, which might be a read error. DNA for the CDR3: TGTGCCGGCAGCGCCACAGGGGCCCGAGATTCACCCCTCCACTTT. Translated: CAGSATGARDSPLHF. The rearrangement uses TRBV7-3 and TRBJ1-6, with 7 bases fitting TRBD1. CDR1 is SGHTA, CDR2 FQGTGA, per germline. This CDR3 has 15 amino acids. The full variable domain, its missing parts supplied by reference TRBV7-3 and TRBJ1-6, is GAGVSQTPSNKVTEKGKYVELRCDPISGHTALYWYRQSLGQGPEFLIYFQGTGAADDSGLPNDRFFAVRPEGSVSTLKIQRTERGDSAVYLCAGSATGARDSPLHFGNGTRLTVT.

The V call is TRBV19, the J call TRBJ1-1; D might be TRBD1 (6 bases). The CDR3 contains 13 residues. With 2 bases removed from V and 7 bases from J, the gap between germline ends came to 11 bases. Germline assignment: CDR1 LNHDA and CDR2 SQIVND (reference sequence). In DNA, the CDR3 is TGTGCCAGTAGTATACTCGGGACAAATGAAGCTTTCTTT. It is translated as CASSILGTNEAFF.

A few counts support this clonotype. For the CDR3, the DNA is TGTGCCAGCGGGGGCCCGGGGGGCTACGATGAAAAACTGTTTTTT. Translating it yields CASGGPGGYDEKLFF. The chain uses TRBV27 and TRBJ1-4; TRBD1 is a possible D gene (6 bases). V was cut by 8 bases and J by 6 bases, with 19 bases left in between. Germline V lookup: CDR1 MNHEY, CDR2 SMNVEV (reference sequence). The CDR3 has 15 residues.

V gene TRBV27 combines with J gene TRBJ1-1; D not resolved. V lost 6 bases to trimming and J lost 6 bases, with 17 bases between them. Per the germline V gene, CDR1 is MNHEY and CDR2 is SMNVEV (reference sequence). The CDR3 runs 14 residues. In nucleotides, the CDR3 is TGTGCCAGCAGCCCCGCGGGGAGGACCGCTGAAGCTTTCTTT. Translation gives CASSPAGRTAEAFF.

The V call is TRBV27, the J call TRBJ1-2; no reliable D call. V lost 4 bases and J lost 12, with 15 bases in between. This CDR3 has 12 residues. Germline V CDR1 and CDR2: MNHEY, SMNVEV (reference sequence). This chain's CDR3 is CASSSPSGENTF. As DNA, the CDR3 is TGTGCCAGCAGTTCCCCTTCGGGAGAAAACACCTTC.